The subject of this entry is one T cell receptor beta chain. This receptor's antigen is unknown. One base away there is no much larger clone; base qualities are not given. CDR1 is given as SQVTM and CDR2 as ANQGSEA, both from the germline V gene. Clipping removes 3 bases from V and 7 bases from J, with 7 as the unmatched junction base count. Its CDR3 holds 13 amino acids, cysteine through phenylalanine. CDR3 DNA only is kept here, 39 bases in frame from base 1. These data originate in a study of cytomegalovirus exposure and HLA in healthy donors (dated by TCRdb to about 2017). For the wider study: According to an earlier analysis of several hundred of the donors, some 170 million T cells yielded roughly 110 million unique TCR beta sequences and around 300 Gb of sequence data. An early release that covered around 590 HLA-typed donors contained around 300 gigabases of sequencing data and about 84 million unique TCR sequences. Of the approximately 400 genotyped donors, around 81% fell in the genetic ancestry cluster associated with self-reported Caucasian donors. The study aimed to test whether cataloging public T cell receptors could reveal signatures of past pathogen exposure. The study profiled the T cell repertoires of about 720 subjects by immunosequencing and related them to cytomegalovirus serostatus. A separate validation cohort of roughly 130 different subjects was used in addition to the 666-subject first cohort. To predict cytomegalovirus infection status, the study brought together high-throughput TCR immunosequencing, statistical association of individual TCRs with disease status, and machine learning. To study patterns of TCR occurrence, a later analysis re-analyzed previously published TCR beta repertoires from around 660 donors and added high-resolution HLA genotyping. In the later analysis, no new phenotypic data were used to find candidate immune exposures; instead, reliance was placed on TCR beta sequences and their occurrence across donors. An earlier analysis of roughly 580 of the donors used high-throughput TCR beta sequencing to judge whether each TCR beta V gene segment behaved as functional or pseudogenic. Donor age, sex, ethnicity and CMV serostatus were collected together with the repertoire data. Genome-wide SNP genotypes for about three fifths of the 666 donors were used in a later genetic analysis, which treated that subset as a discovery cohort. All discovery cohort repertoires had been generated using a single sequencing platform. HLA typing covered class I and class II loci at four-digit resolution. Typing coverage varied by locus: 629-630 donors for A, B, C, DRB1 and DQB1; roughly 560 for DQA1; 606 for DPA1; fewer than 480 for DPB1. Because of strong linkage in the cohort, roughly five DR-DQ haplotypes were treated as single units for association and clustering. Among 300 to 450 genotyped donors of the cohort, an average of around 240,000 unique TCR beta nucleotide sequences were sequenced per donor, 15% to 20% of them non-productive.

In total, just over 650 healthy bone marrow donors made up the cohort. At the time of sampling, all cohort members were nominally healthy, though unrecorded immune exposures were likely present. The donor tested CMV seronegative, placing the donor among the approximately 360 seronegative members of the cohort. Each donor provided a peripheral blood sample, and peripheral blood mononuclear cells were used for TCR beta sequencing. The Qiagen DNeasy Blood Extraction Kit was used to extract genomic DNA from the blood cell samples. Library preparation used the immunoSEQ multiplex PCR assay. A mixture of 60 forward primers for TCR Vbeta segments and 13 reverse primers for TCR Jbeta segments was used in the multiplex PCR. The CDR3 region of rearranged TCR beta genes was amplified from genomic DNA by a multiplex PCR assay. The Illumina HiSeq System was used to sequence the amplified TCR beta libraries as 87-base-pair reads. The source study handled its data this way. A later analysis tallied 80 million to 95 million unique TCR beta chains across the 610 or so repertoires, and some 10 million of those chains were shared by two or more donors. Raw reads were error-corrected and collapsed into unique sequences by a nearest-neighbor algorithm in which closely related sequences were merged to remove PCR and sequencing errors. To assign V, D and J gene segments, CDR3 sequences were aligned to IMGT reference sequences. Each retained sequence needed at least a six-nucleotide match to both a V gene segment and a J gene segment. A rearrangement counted as productive if the CDR3 had no stop codons and remained in frame with V and J, and every other rearrangement counted as non-productive. Following IMGT convention, CDR3 was defined as the stretch from the second conserved V-encoded cysteine to the conserved J-encoded phenylalanine. The earlier analysis of about 620 of the donors excluded sequences that lacked an unambiguous match to a single V gene segment. An earlier analysis of fewer than 750 of the donors classified V segments as functional when productive rearrangements were above 56.7% and as segregating when the standard deviation between donors was above 5%. To diagnose cytomegalovirus status from the catalog of TCR beta chain sequences, a statistical classification framework was built. V and J gene assignment, in a later analysis, came from comparing TCR nucleotide sequences with IMGT/GENE-DB human TR gene sequences. A later analysis assigned CDR3 sequences and most-parsimonious VDJ recombination scenarios with the TCRdist pipeline. In a later analysis, each TCR beta chain was defined by its CDR3 amino acid sequence together with its V-gene family, and reads without a unique V-gene family were excluded. In a later analysis, several hundred highly shared, low-generation-probability nucleotide sequences were removed to address suspected cross-contamination and a sequencing artifact. A later analysis calculated a clonal expansion index for each public chain from normalized within-repertoire ranks of inferred template counts. A later analysis computed generation probabilities with a VDJ recombination model fitted to out-of-frame rearrangements, and checked the results against IGoR. Hypergeometric tests were used in a later analysis to score TCR-TCR, TCR-HLA and TCR-CMV co-occurrence, with a repertoire-size bias correction applied to the TCR pairs. To estimate false discovery rates, a later analysis permuted the HLA or CMV assignments 20 times. In a later analysis, co-occurring TCRs were grouped with DBSCAN, and TCRdist sequence similarity was added when clustering was performed within HLA-allele-positive subsets. Repertoires with fewer than 30,000 or more than 120,000 public chains, plus five repertoires with anomalous nucleotide sharing, were excluded from co-occurrence clustering. TCRdb limited this immuneACCESS table to in-frame rearrangements with V and J called. A share of clones is missing; checked studies link under half to unresolved V genes, and the rest is unexplained. The V and J calls and clone size come from that table; D and trimming were worked out from the DNA. For this sample the table gives about 190,000 clones, of which over 70% were detected only once. Over 1% of the sample lies in the top ten.

Broad study findings and their caveats: The earlier analysis of approximately 560 of the donors excluded over 15 rarely observed V segments, including chromosome 9 orphons, because counts were too low. Some IMGT-functional V segments, including TRBV6-2 and TRBV6-3, could not be told apart with the 87-base-pair reads, so those segments were excluded. Compared with the roughly 600-donor mean, donors in an Asian-associated ancestry cluster had fewer N-insertions in productive TCRs, according to a later genetic analysis. HLA typing was unavailable for some donors at each locus, so association tests used only the typed subset. Several of the top co-occurrence clusters appeared to be linked to parvovirus B19, influenza, CMV and Epstein-Barr virus, according to a later analysis. CMV serostatus was the only immune exposure information available for the cohort. The study listed 164 TCR beta chains as associated with cytomegalovirus. In a later analysis, HLA-associated TCR beta chains showed more clonal expansion and lower generation probabilities than non-associated chains that were equally common. A cluster of highly shared sequence variants was judged likely to be a technical artifact of the sequencing pipeline. According to the authors, the approach could potentially be generalized to other disease states and immunological phenotypes. A later analysis found that most CMV-associated TCR beta chains appeared HLA-restricted, with HLA associations seemingly driven largely by CMV exposure. In both the original and validation cohorts, the classifier was reported to diagnose cytomegalovirus status with high specificity and sensitivity. In this cohort, only TCR beta chains were sequenced, and detectable features were limited by the absence of alpha or paired-chain data. Sequencing depth was assumed to be roughly uniform across donors in the presence/absence analyses, though that assumption may not hold. Most TCR sequences were seen in very few donors, while some public TCRs were found in many individuals. At a false discovery rate of 0.05, a later analysis linked about 17,000 TCR beta sequences to specific HLA alleles. A further reported finding was that TCR beta sequences accurately predicted the HLA-A and HLA-B alleles for most subjects in the first cohort. Strong co-occurrence of HLA alleles, especially DR and DQ, made assigning TCR associations to individual alleles difficult. In a later analysis, the rate of TCR association differed among HLA loci, with DRB1 alleles having the most associated TCRs and HLA-C alleles having the fewest. An association between a missense DCLRE1C variant and V-gene and J-gene trimming of TCR beta chains was found in a later genetic analysis and replicated in an independent cohort. Linkage disequilibrium might explain the correlated functional status among segregating V segments, but an unknown experimental factor could not be excluded. In vitro tests confirmed that a few of the cytomegalovirus-associated TCR beta chains recognize cytomegalovirus antigens. An earlier analysis of around 500 of the donors showed that most TCR beta V segments appeared in productive rearrangements either about 90% or about 30% of the time, which broadly matched IMGT annotations.

In this chain, TRBV29-1 is recombined with TRBJ2-7, and 9 junctional nucleotides match TRBD1. The specimen was PBMCs. The receptor was isolated from a young man in good health and CMV-seronegative. The sequenced DNA: TGCAGCGTTGAGAGGGACAGGGCACGAGAGCAGTACTTC. Its coded protein is CSVERDRAREQYF.